These 27 T cell receptor beta chains were sequenced from one sample in a study of T cells after yellow fever vaccination. TCRdb redid the calling of the 5' RACE reads with MiXCR, one entry per CDR3 protein. The profile shows a few hundred thousand distinct CDR3 sequences, around 9.3% of them singletons. The specimen was CD4+ T cells sorted from PBMCs, collected 5 days after the yellow fever booster vaccination. The receptors derive from a man younger than 30 who received the YFV17D yellow fever vaccine.

This clonotype was counted only a few times. The CDR3 sequence is CASSVGGTQNTGELFF. The CDR3 DNA reads as TGTGCCAGCAGCGTAGGAGGGACCCAGAACACCGGGGAGCTGTTTTTT. This chain connects TRBV9 to TRBJ2-2; D may match TRBD1 or TRBD2 (5 bases each). V lost 0 bases and J lost 1, with 10 bases in between. Per the germline V gene, CDR1 is SGDLS and CDR2 is YYNGEE. This CDR3 contains 16 residues.

This clonotype came up a few times. This chain connects TRBV2 to TRBJ2-5, with D possibly matching TRBD2 (5 bases). V lost 8 bases and J lost 2, with 12 bases in between. The CDR3 has 13 residues. Germline V CDR1 and CDR2: SNHLY, FYNNEI. This CDR3 reads CASLRESQETQYF. Here the CDR3 DNA reads TGTGCCAGCCTAAGGGAGTCTCAAGAGACCCAGTACTTC.

The gene calls are TRBV25-1 and TRBJ2-3, with D perhaps matching TRBD1 (6 bases). Deletions cut 5 bases from V and 3 bases from J, with 9 bases between. CDR1 is MGHDK and CDR2 is SYGVNS in the germline V gene. This CDR3 is built from 13 residues. This CDR3 is CASSIQGTDTQYF. CDR3 DNA: TGTGCCAGCAGTATCCAGGGGACAGATACGCAGTATTTT.

This clonotype was found a few times. The chain carries TRBV20-1 and TRBJ1-1; D remains ambiguous. Between the trimmed V and J ends, which lost 1 base and 3 bases, there was a span of 15 bases. Germline values: CDR1 DFQATT, CDR2 SNEGSKA (reference sequence). The CDR3 consists of 15 residues. This chain's CDR3 is CSARVAGRSDTEAFF. In DNA form, the CDR3 reads TGCAGTGCTAGAGTAGCTGGACGGAGCGACACTGAAGCTTTCTTT.

This clonotype was seen a few times. J is TRBJ2-2 and V is TRBV5-1; 10 bases agree with TRBD2. J gave up 3 bases and V 0 bases, and 8 bases lay outside the gene matches. The CDR3 is 18 amino acids. Germline CDR1 SGHRS, CDR2 YFSETQ. DNA for the CDR3: TGCGCCAGCAGCTTGGCCTTAGGGCTAGCGGGGGACACCGGGGAGCTGTTTTTT. It is translated as CASSLALGLAGDTGELFF. The variable domain in full, with the rest retrieved from reference TRBV5-1 and TRBJ2-2, is KAGVTQTPRYLIKTRGQQVTLSCSPISGHRSVSWYQQTPGQGLQFLFEYFSETQRNKGNFPGRFSGRQFSNSRSEMNVSTLELGDSALYLCASSLALGLAGDTGELFFGEGSRLTVL.

The V gene is TRBV5-1, the J gene TRBJ2-1; D is unresolved. Germline V gene data show CDR1 as SGHRS and CDR2 as YFSETQ. The CDR3 covers 16 residues. The V end lost 0 bases, the J end lost 2 bases, and 12 bases lay between the germline ends. The DNA of the CDR3 is TGCGCCAGCAGCTTGGATTGGGCCGCCACCTACAATGAGCAGTTCTTC. It encodes CASSLDWAATYNEQFF.

This clonotype showed up many times. Germline and junction disagree at one end, which may indicate a read error. The rearrangement uses TRBV7-9 and TRBJ1-2; D may be TRBD1 (6 bases). The CDR3 covers 13 residues. Germline-derived CDR1 and CDR2 are SEHNR and FQNEAQ (reference sequence). As DNA, the CDR3 is TGTGCCGGCAGCCCGGGACAACGGTATGGCTACACCTTC. Translation gives CAGSPGQRYGYTF. Drawing the rest from reference TRBV7-9 and TRBJ1-2, the complete variable domain is DTGVSQNPRHKITKRGQNVTFRCDPISEHNRLYWYRQTLGQGPEFLTYFQNEAQLEKSRLLSDRFSAERPKGSFSTLEIQRTEQGDSAMYLCAGSPGQRYGYTFGSGTRLTVV.

In its sample, this clonotype was seen many times. The chain joins TRBV4-1 to TRBJ2-2, with D perhaps assigned TRBD1 or TRBD2 (6 bases each). The CDR3 sequence is 16 residues long. V was shortened by 5 bases and J by 5 bases, with 18 bases between the two germline ends. CDR1 and CDR2 (germline): MGHRA, YSYEKL. The CDR3 sequence: CASSSLWGAGTGELFF. Here the CDR3 DNA reads TGCGCCAGCAGCTCCCTATGGGGGGCTGGGACCGGGGAGCTGTTTTTT.

This clonotype was recorded at least ten times. This chain links TRBV15 with TRBJ1-1, with TRBD1 as a possible D gene (6 bases). This CDR3 is built from 15 residues. Germline CDR1 and CDR2: LNHNV and YYDKDF (reference sequence). V lost 3 bases, J lost 0 bases, and 11 bases lay in between. CDR3 loop: CATSRGADLNTEAFF. CDR3 DNA: TGTGCCACCAGCAGGGGGGCGGACTTGAACACTGAAGCTTTCTTT.

This chain uses TRBV2 with TRBJ1-1, with D unclear. Germline CDR1 and CDR2: SNHLY and FYNNEI. V was shortened by 8 bases and J by 3 bases, with 13 bases between the two germline ends. The CDR3 sequence is 13 residues long. CDR3 in amino acids: CASGVVWDTEAFF. CDR3 nucleotide sequence: TGTGCCAGCGGAGTCGTGTGGGACACTGAAGCTTTCTTT.

The rearrangement uses TRBV20-1 and TRBJ1-1; D not certain. This CDR3 is 13 amino acids long. V gave up 0 bases and J gave up 4 bases, with 9 bases separating them. Per the germline V gene, CDR1 is DFQATT and CDR2 is SNEGSKA (reference sequence). As DNA, the CDR3 is TGCAGTGCTAGAGATCCCACCTCCACTGAAGCTTTCTTT. Protein product: CSARDPTSTEAFF.

V usage is TRBV4-1 and J usage is TRBJ1-5; D is ambiguous. The CDR3 consists of 15 residues. Germline V lookup: CDR1 MGHRA, CDR2 YSYEKL. V was cut by 0 bases and J by 5 bases, with 11 bases left in between. The CDR3 here is CASSQDPHPDQPQHF. CDR3 DNA: TGCGCCAGCAGCCAAGATCCCCACCCAGATCAGCCCCAGCATTTT.

V is TRBV6-6 and J is TRBJ1-5; 9 positions match TRBD1. The germline CDR1 and CDR2 sequences are MNHNY and SVGAGI (reference sequence). Germline trimming cut 6 bases from V and 6 bases from J; bases unmatched to any gene: 6. This CDR3 is 14 amino acids long. CDR3 nucleotides: TGTGCCAGCAGCCGGGGACAGGGAAGTCAGCCCCAGCATTTT. Translated, it gives CASSRGQGSQPQHF.

J is TRBJ2-7 and V is TRBV10-1; perhaps D is TRBD1 or TRBD2 (5 bases each). V dropped 2 bases and J dropped 4 bases, with 9 bases sitting between them. The CDR3 runs to 13 residues. Germline V gene lookup returns CDR1 WNHNN and CDR2 SYGVQD (reference sequence). CDR3 amino acids: CASSEGGRYEQYF. CDR3 DNA sequence: TGCGCCAGCAGTGAGGGGGGTCGTTACGAGCAGTACTTC.

This clonotype has just a few counts. The chain links TRBV4-1 to TRBJ2-5; 10 bases line up with TRBD2. V lost 4 bases, J lost 1 base, and 12 bases stayed unmatched. Germline CDR1 and CDR2: MGHRA and YSYEKL. The CDR3 totals 18 residues. CDR3 region: CASSRTVGGLALQETQYF. For the CDR3, the DNA is TGCGCCAGCAGCCGGACGGTTGGGGGACTAGCGCTCCAAGAGACCCAGTACTTC.

Only a few counts were recorded for this clonotype. The V gene is TRBV5-1, the J gene TRBJ1-1; 10 bases are a match to TRBD1. The CDR3 loop spans 17 amino acids. CDR1 is SGHRS, CDR2 YFSETQ, per germline. After removal of 3 bases from V and 1 base from J, the junction contained 9 bases not matched to a gene. The CDR3 DNA is TGCGCCAGCAGCTCCATCCCGGGACAGGGGTCGAACACTGAAGCTTTCTTT. Translation gives CASSSIPGQGSNTEAFF.

V usage is TRBV27 and J usage is TRBJ1-5; a possible D gene is TRBD1 (5 bases). This CDR3 has 16 amino acids. The V gene lost 2 bases and the J gene lost 1 base, with 12 bases spanning the gap. Germline lookup yields CDR1 MNHEY and CDR2 SMNVEV (reference sequence). This chain's CDR3 is CASSLHRPGSNQPQHF. The CDR3 bases are TGTGCCAGCAGTTTACACCGTCCAGGGAGCAATCAGCCCCAGCATTTT.

The chain uses TRBV7-2 and TRBJ2-2; D is possibly TRBD1 (5 bases). The germline V and J ends were trimmed by 5 bases and 7 bases, with 11 bases remaining between them. CDR3 length: 13 residues. The germline CDR1 and CDR2 sequences are SGHTA and FQGNSA. CDR3 sequence: CASSRQGVGELFF. CDR3 DNA: TGTGCCAGCAGCCGCCAGGGTGTCGGGGAGCTGTTTTTT.

The rearrangement joins TRBV29-1 to TRBJ1-1; D is possibly TRBD1 (6 bases). CDR1 and CDR2 (germline): SQVTM, ANQGSEA. With 7 bases removed from V and 1 base from J, the gap between germline ends came to 10 bases. The CDR3 extends over 12 amino acids. CDR3 region: CSGQTGNTEAFF. CDR3 DNA: TGCAGCGGACAGACAGGGAACACTGAAGCTTTCTTT. The full variable domain, its missing parts supplied by reference TRBV29-1 and TRBJ1-1, is SAVISQKPSRDICQRGTSLTIQCQVDSQVTMMFWYRQQPGQSLTLIATANQGSEATYESGFVIDKFPISRPNLTFSTLTVSNMSPEDSSIYLCSGQTGNTEAFFGQGTRLTVV.

In its sample, this clonotype was seen many times. This rearrangement joins TRBV20-1 to TRBJ1-2; D unclear. Per the germline V gene, CDR1 is DFQATT and CDR2 is SNEGSKA (reference sequence). V gave up 1 base and J gave up 4 bases, with 10 bases separating them. This CDR3 has 13 residues. The CDR3 loop is CSARVRAFYGYTF. The DNA for the CDR3 is TGCAGTGCTAGAGTAAGGGCCTTCTATGGCTACACCTTC.

This chain joins TRBV15 and TRBJ1-5, with no clear D. The CDR3 length is 14 residues. V was pared by 0 bases and J by 4 bases, with 7 bases between. The germline V gene has CDR1 LNHNV and CDR2 YYDKDF (reference sequence). CDR3 sequence: CATSRDPGNQPQHF. The CDR3 coding sequence is TGTGCCACCAGCAGAGATCCTGGTAATCAGCCCCAGCATTTT.

This clonotype was seen only a few times. As DNA, the CDR3 is TGTGCCAGCAGGTTTTTGCAGGACACCGGGGAGCTGTTTTTT. Its translation is CASRFLQDTGELFF. The chain joins TRBV6-5 to TRBJ2-2, with D uncertain. The length of the CDR3 is 14 residues. Germline CDR1 and CDR2: MNHEY and SVGAGI. Trimming shortened V by 6 bases and J by 3 bases, and 11 bases separated the two germline ends.

The chain couples TRBV19 to TRBJ2-1, with 8 bases matching TRBD2. Germline lookup yields CDR1 LNHDA and CDR2 SQIVND (reference sequence). This CDR3 is built from 14 residues. V dropped 7 bases and J dropped 8; count of bases not matched to a gene: 10. This CDR3 is CASKPGGAGDEQFF. CDR3 sequence (DNA): TGTGCCAGTAAGCCCGGGGGGGCAGGCGATGAGCAGTTCTTC.

V gene TRBV4-3 combines with J gene TRBJ2-7, with D unresolved. The CDR3 spans 14 residues. CDR1 and CDR2 from the germline V gene are LGHNA and YSLEER. Trimming took 0 bases from V and 4 from J, leaving 10 bases between them. For the CDR3, the DNA is TGCGCCAGCAGCCAAGAAAGATATACATACGAGCAGTACTTC. This sequence encodes CASSQERYTYEQYF.

This clonotype was counted many times. The chain combines TRBV20-1 with TRBJ2-1, with 9 bases matching TRBD2. The CDR3 spans 13 residues. Germline assignment: CDR1 DFQATT and CDR2 SNEGSKA (reference sequence). The junction had 6 bases not matched to a gene; V was cut back by 6 bases and J by 6 bases. DNA for the CDR3: TGCAGTGCAGCCGGGACTAGCCTCAATGAGCAGTTCTTC. The encoded protein is CSAAGTSLNEQFF.

This clonotype was observed a few times. The chain recombines TRBV9 with TRBJ1-5; TRBD1 matches 12 bases. The CDR3 consists of 15 residues. The V and J ends lost 3 bases and 4 bases, in that order; junction bases with no gene match: 2. Germline V gene sequence: CDR1 SGDLS, CDR2 YYNGEE. CDR3 in amino acids: CASSEGQGANQPQHF. The DNA of the CDR3 is TGTGCCAGCAGCGAGGGACAGGGGGCGAATCAGCCCCAGCATTTT.

The chain is built from TRBV6-1 and TRBJ1-2; TRBD1 matches at 8 bases. The germline CDR1 and CDR2 sequences are MNHNS and SASEGT. V was clipped by 7 bases and J by 6 bases; unmatched bases: 19. This CDR3 has 17 amino acids. For the CDR3, the DNA is TGTGCCAGCAATTACCAGTCCGGGACAGGTATTTTCCATGGCTACACCTTC. Its protein product is CASNYQSGTGIFHGYTF.